This T cell receptor (beta chain) was captured by sequencing in a study of CD8 T cells in Susac syndrome. With random hexamers, reverse transcription was performed on about 0.45 to 1 ug of RNA. It was immunoSEQ multiplex PCR that amplified TCR beta CDR3 across 54 Vbeta and 13 Jbeta. A single record per CDR3 protein comes from TCRdb applying MiXCR to the immunoSEQ multiplex PCR reads. In the table there are some 300,000 distinct CDR3 sequences, around 91% of which are singletons. Regarding this clonotype: What it binds is unknown.

General study points: As the study acknowledged, the number of individuals who were part of its TCR sequencing and HLA analysis was relatively small.

The germline gives CDR1 SGHRS, CDR2 YFSETQ. This CDR3 spans 16 amino acids. J was trimmed by 2 bases and V by 4 bases; bases with no gene match: 8. The origin of this receptor is a human donor with multiple sclerosis. This sequence joins TRBV5-1 and TRBJ2-3; TRBD2 matches at 9 bases. The sequencing sample was made of CD8+ T cells from PBMCs. The CDR3 DNA follows: TGCGCCAGCAGCGGGGGGACTAGCCTGAACACAGATACGCAGTATTTT. Amino acid sequence: CASSGGTSLNTDTQYF. The entire variable domain, with the rest obtained from reference TRBV5-1 and TRBJ2-3, is as follows: KAGVTQTPRYLIKTRGQQVTLSCSPISGHRSVSWYQQTPGQGLQFLFEYFSETQRNKGNFPGRFSGRQFSNSRSEMNVSTLELGDSALYLCASSGGTSLNTDTQYFGPGTRLTVL.